Detailed here is one T cell receptor (beta chain). Its antigen is unknown. Germline CDR1 and CDR2: MNHEY and SVGAGI. Trimming took 7 bases from V and 2 from J; bases not matched to a gene: 9. This CDR3 comprises 15 residues. The data were obtained in a study of vaccination effects on CD4 cells after COVID-19. Background on the study: Samples were given by two convalescent patients 16 days and one week before vaccination.

TCRdb's table, derived via immunoSEQ multiplex PCR, lists solely in-frame clones and lacks some. The table records more than 20,000 clones, approximately 80% of them present only once. Sequencing was preceded by expansion of antigen-specific CD4+ T cells with viral peptide pools in the ViraFEST assay. Subsequent to about 10 days of culture, CD4+ T cells were isolated. By PCR, the person was confirmed to have had SARS-CoV-2 infection between March and December 2020. The specimen comprised CD4+ T cells from PBMCs cultured with HCoV-NL63 spike peptides, sampled before COVID-19 vaccination. The TCR was taken from a human donor who had a prior SARS-CoV-2 infection. V and J are TRBV6-5 and TRBJ1-2, with 8 bases that match TRBD1. The CDR3 spells CASMNRGGLNYGYTF. CDR3 sequence (DNA): TGTGCCAGCATGAACAGGGGGGGGCTGAACTATGGCTACACCTTC.